Following are 4 T cell receptor beta chains from one sample sequenced in a study of cytomegalovirus exposure and HLA in healthy donors. Vbeta (60) and Jbeta (13) primers were used in the PCR. Here immunoSEQ multiplex PCR was the method, and the copy in TCRdb shows in-frame clones only, minus some. The sample contains some 120,000 clones, 60% to 85% of which appear only once. The sequencing input was PBMCs. The receptors derive from a man under 40 in good health and CMV-seronegative.

V is TRBV7-8 and J is TRBJ2-5; 9 bases line up with TRBD1. CDR1 is SGHVS, CDR2 FQNEAQ, per germline. Trimming removed 2 bases from V and 0 bases from J; junction bases left unmatched: 7. There are 17 residues in the CDR3. Here the CDR3 reads CASSLKYRGRDQETQYF. In nucleotides, the CDR3 is TGTGCCAGCAGCTTAAAATACAGGGGGCGCGACCAAGAGACCCAGTACTTC.

The genes are TRBV21-1 and TRBJ2-7; the table assigns TRBD2, which was not confirmed against the DNA. TRBV21-1 is a pseudogene segment. This CDR3 has 17 residues. CDR3 in amino acids: CASSKSGRDGRRYEQYF. In DNA form, the CDR3 reads TGTGCCAGCAGCAAAAGCGGTAGAGATGGCAGACGATACGAGCAGTACTTC.

In DNA, the CDR3 is TGTGCCAGCAGCTCAACAGGGTACACTGAAGCTTTCTTT. Its protein product is CASSSTGYTEAFF. The V and J genes are TRBV6-6 and TRBJ1-1, with TRBD1 as a possible D gene (6 bases). The CDR3 extends over 13 amino acids. The V and J ends lost 6 bases and 3 bases respectively, with 11 bases between them. Germline-derived CDR1 and CDR2 are MNHNY and SVGAGI (reference sequence).

This clone came up a few times. The rearrangement joins TRBV19 to TRBJ2-3; 8 bases map to TRBD2. Germline CDR1 LNHDA, CDR2 SQIVND (reference sequence). The CDR3 extends over 15 amino acids. Unmatched junction bases numbered 10, after V lost 3 bases and J lost 8 bases. CDR3 bases: TGTGCCAGTAGTATGAGCCTAGCGGGTCAAGTTACGCAGTATTTT. The encoded protein is CASSMSLAGQVTQYF. The variable domain in full, with the rest retrieved from reference TRBV19 and TRBJ2-3, is DGGITQSPKYLFRKEGQNVTLSCEQNLNHDAMYWYRQDPGQGLRLIYYSQIVNDFQKGDIAEGYSVSREKKESFPLTVTSAQKNPTAFYLCASSMSLAGQVTQYFGPGTRLTVL.